These T cell receptor beta chains were read from a single sample in a study of OX40 agonist ivuxolimab in advanced cancers. Clones were read by immunoSEQ multiplex PCR, and TCRdb kept only the in-frame ones, dropping some. The top ten clones hold about 9.4% of a sample with about 44,000 clones, over 70% of them seen once. The specimen comprised CD4+ or CD8+ T cells sorted from blood, sampled in a trial of the OX40 agonist ivuxolimab. The receptors were sampled from an adult with an advanced solid tumor such as melanoma, head and neck, liver or kidney cancer. The CDR3 runs from the conserved cysteine through the conserved F or W.

>TRBV18|TRBJ2-7
CASLGNGGLEQYF
>TRBV19|TRBJ1-5
CASSIRDQPQHF
>TRBV10-2|TRBJ2-7
CASSEDRARQYF
>TRBV11-2|TRBJ2-7
CASSLGGTYEQYF
>TRBV27|TRBJ1-1
CASSSSNMPNTEAFF
>TRBV16|TRBJ1-1
CASSQSVGEAFF
>TRBV7-9|TRBJ2-7
CASSSPPGTALSEQYF
>TRBV5-1|TRBJ1-5
CASSPGEGLVGNQPQHF
>TRBV6-1|TRBJ1-5
CASSDGGGNQPQHF
>TRBV5-1|TRBJ2-5
CASSSPQGVGETQYF
>TRBV27|TRBJ2-7
CASSLRIVAGHYEQYF
>TRBV7-9|TRBJ2-1
CASSSTGYNEQFF
>TRBV7-6|TRBJ2-5
CASSLGGGTSGTLGETQYF
>TRBV19|TRBJ2-2
CASSRGGQLGSGELFF
>TRBV11-2|TRBJ1-2
CASSPTTEIHGYTF
>TRBV5-4|TRBJ1-1
CASRPGDGWGTEAFF
>TRBV18|TRBJ2-7
CASSPTGTGAPSEQYF
>TRBV6-5|TRBJ2-7
CASSYASSASSYEQYF
>TRBV13|TRBJ2-7
CASSPGGAGPYEQYF
>TRBV7-9|TRBJ2-1
CASSLGGTLAGGPENEQFF
>TRBV7-8|TRBJ1-5
CASSLAGHQPQHF
>TRBV29-1|TRBJ2-7
CSVSTGPPHYEQYF
>TRBV28|TRBJ2-3
CASRKYSPGLAGCADTQYF
>TRBV19|TRBJ2-7
CASSIAGIGYEQYF
>TRBV7-9|TRBJ1-3
CASSSPGYSGNTIYF
>TRBV28|TRBJ2-2
CASSRRKANTGELFF
>TRBV7-8|TRBJ1-2
CASSLGGGSYGYTF
>TRBV10-3|TRBJ1-1
CAIRGDAVNTEAFF
>TRBV5-6|TRBJ2-1
CASSSLAGGSYNEQFF
>TRBV5-1|.
CASKATGGSVEQYF
>TRBV27|TRBJ1-2
CASSPQTGGDYGYTF
>TRBV21-1|TRBJ2-7
CASSKGLAGDYEQYF
>TRBV7-8|TRBJ2-7
CASSQLGTSPSYEQYF
>TRBV28|TRBJ2-1
CASSLAGEVPGQFF
>TRBV18|TRBJ2-5
CASSIQGATETQYF
>TRBV7-9|TRBJ2-5
CASSLATSQETQYF
>TRBV2|TRBJ2-1
CASKQRELLENEQFF
>TRBV6-6|TRBJ2-7
CASSYMESYEQYF
>TRBV11-2|TRBJ1-1
CASSLTPVPRTEAFF
>TRBV6-5|TRBJ2-5
CASTEQGRETQYF
>TRBV28|TRBJ2-5
CASRRTGGVRQETQYF
>TRBV5-1|TRBJ1-2
CASSSGQGSYYGYTF
>TRBV18|TRBJ2-1
CASSSRGNNEQFF
>TRBV5-5|TRBJ2-3
CASSPGATLSTDTQYF
>TRBV7-2|TRBJ2-6
CASSLKQGAGANVLTF
>TRBV19|TRBJ1-3
CASLPTPGRRQSVGNTIYF
>TRBV11-2|TRBJ2-2
CASSLGTTNTGELFF
>TRBV18|TRBJ2-3
CASSRGLAGGPDTQYF
>TRBV2|TRBJ1-5
CASSGGTGGNQPQHF
>TRBV6-5|TRBJ1-3
CASSIGGLGNTIYF
>TRBV27|TRBJ2-5
CATSDRQETQYF
>TRBV30|TRBJ1-1
CAWNRGLPNTEAFF
>TRBV11-3|TRBJ2-3
CASSLDADTQYF
>TRBV7-2|TRBJ2-4
CASSLQIAKNIQYF